Included here is one T cell receptor beta chain sequence, with context. Data came from immunoSEQ multiplex PCR; TCRdb stores just in-frame clones and leaves some out. The repertoire consists of under 250,000 clones, with about 80% occurring once and the leading ten covering 2.5%. The data stem from a study of blood T cell repertoires in COVID-19. CDR3 size: 15 residues. V dropped 7 bases and J dropped 5; count of bases not matched to a gene: 10. Per germline, CDR1 MNHEY and CDR2 SVGAGI. This TCR was recovered from a woman aged 40 to 50 with active or convalescent COVID-19. Material for sequencing was peripheral blood. This chain connects TRBV6-5 to TRBJ1-4, with 7 bases aligning to TRBD1. CDR3 sequence: CASTVTTGINEKLFF. In nucleotides, the CDR3 is TGTGCCAGCACAGTGACGACAGGGATCAATGAAAAACTGTTTTTT.